A single sample gave rise to the 27 T cell receptor beta chains below, sequenced in a study of graft-versus-host responses after intestinal transplantation. Clones were read by immunoSEQ multiplex PCR, and TCRdb kept only the in-frame ones, dropping some. The sample yields roughly 25,000 clones, 90% to 95% seen once. The specimen was PBMCs, collected nearly 31 days after intestinal transplant. These receptors were taken from a human patient who received an intestinal transplant, so some T cells may come from the graft donor.

This chain connects TRBV19 to TRBJ1-2, with D perhaps TRBD1 (5 bases). V shed 2 bases and J shed 4 bases, with 11 bases lying between them. CDR3 length: 14 amino acids. Germline V gives CDR1 LNHDA, CDR2 SQIVND (reference sequence). CDR3 in amino acids: CASSIFTGTYGYTF. The DNA for the CDR3 is TGTGCCAGTAGTATATTCACAGGAACCTATGGCTACACCTTC.

This chain connects TRBV28 to TRBJ2-5; D may be TRBD2 (6 bases). There are 13 residues in the CDR3. V was shortened by 6 bases and J by 5 bases, with 13 bases between the two germline ends. Germline CDR1 and CDR2: MDHEN and SYDVKM. Here the CDR3 reads CASSQNGGETQYF. The DNA for the CDR3 is TGTGCCAGCAGCCAGAACGGGGGTGAGACCCAGTACTTC.

The CDR3 DNA reads TGTGCCAGCAGTTCCGCTAGCGGGATTTACACAGATACGCAGTATTTT. This encodes CASSSASGIYTDTQYF. The chain employs TRBV6-5 and TRBJ2-3; 9 bases map to TRBD2. CDR3 size: 16 residues. The junction had 7 bases not matched to a gene; V was cut back by 4 bases and J by 2 bases. CDR1 MNHEY and CDR2 SVGAGI come from the germline V gene.

CDR3 protein: CASRLTVNTEAFF. CDR3 nucleotide sequence: TGTGCCAGCAGATTGACAGTGAACACTGAAGCTTTCTTT. The J gene is TRBJ1-1, the V gene TRBV7-9, with D possibly being TRBD1 (5 bases). V was shortened by 6 bases and J by 0 bases, with 8 bases between the two germline ends. This CDR3 region has 13 residues. Germline assignment: CDR1 SEHNR and CDR2 FQNEAQ (reference sequence).

CDR3 DNA: TGTGCCAGCAGCTTGGGTGCGGGGAATAATTCACCCCTCCACTTT. Its protein product is CASSLGAGNNSPLHF. The chain joins TRBV5-6 to TRBJ1-6; unclear D gene. Trimming took 0 bases from V and 5 from J, leaving 9 bases between them. CDR1 SGHDT and CDR2 YYEEEE come from the germline V gene. The CDR3 covers 15 residues.

This chain links TRBV28 with TRBJ2-5; no clear D gene. This CDR3 has 15 amino acids. Germline CDR1 and CDR2: MDHEN and SYDVKM. Between the trimmed V and J ends, which lost 4 bases and 1 base, there was a span of 13 bases. The CDR3 is CASSSPQSSQETQYF. The CDR3, as DNA: TGTGCCAGCAGTTCTCCCCAGAGCTCCCAAGAGACCCAGTACTTC.

The rearrangement links TRBV7-2 to TRBJ1-5; D is uncertain. CDR3 size: 14 residues. Germline values: CDR1 SGHTA, CDR2 FQGNSA. Trimming removed 3 bases at V and 5 bases at J, with 11 bases between. The CDR3: CASSFFGKDQPQHF. The CDR3 DNA is TGTGCCAGCAGCTTCTTTGGGAAAGATCAGCCCCAGCATTTT.

This rearrangement joins TRBV2 to TRBJ1-5; D call uncertain. The length of the CDR3 is 15 residues. Germline V gives CDR1 SNHLY, CDR2 FYNNEI. V was cut by 0 bases and J by 0 bases, with 6 bases left in between. CDR3 in DNA: TGTGCCAGCAGTGAAGCTCAGTATAGCAATCAGCCCCAGCATTTT. It is translated as CASSEAQYSNQPQHF.

The V and J genes are TRBV27 and TRBJ2-6; a weak D match, TRBD2 (5 bases). Germline V CDR1 and CDR2: MNHEY, SMNVEV (reference sequence). Between the trimmed V and J ends, which lost 3 bases and 2 bases, there was a span of 11 bases. This CDR3 is built from 16 residues. CDR3 amino acids: CASSFLPGTGANVLTF. DNA for the CDR3: TGTGCCAGCAGTTTTCTTCCCGGGACTGGGGCCAACGTCCTGACTTTC.

This chain joins TRBV5-1 and TRBJ2-3, with 10 bases matching TRBD2. Germline assignment: CDR1 SGHRS and CDR2 YFSETQ. Germline trimming cut 4 bases from V and 2 bases from J; bases unmatched to any gene: 10. The CDR3 loop spans 17 amino acids. The CDR3 DNA is TGCGCCAGCAGCGCCGTCGGTAGCGGGGGGTTCACAGATACGCAGTATTTT. It encodes CASSAVGSGGFTDTQYF.

V usage is TRBV11-1 and J usage is TRBJ1-2, with 7 bases fitting TRBD1. The CDR3 consists of 15 residues. CDR1 is SGHAT, CDR2 FQDESV, per germline (reference sequence). J was trimmed by 4 bases and V by 5 bases; bases with no gene match: 10. The CDR3 bases are TGTGCCAGCAGCCCGCGGACAGGAGGGCCCTATGGCTACACCTTC. Residues: CASSPRTGGPYGYTF. The full variable domain, with the rest looked up from reference TRBV11-1 and TRBJ1-2, is EAEVAQSPRYKITEKSQAVAFWCDPISGHATLYWYRQILGQGPELLVQFQDESVVDDSQLPKDRFSAERLKGVDSTLKIQPAELGDSAMYLCASSPRTGGPYGYTFGSGTRLTVV.

The DNA for the CDR3 is TGCGCCAGCAGCTTGGTAGGAGGGGCTGAAAAACTGTTTTTT. It is translated as CASSLVGGAEKLFF. The chain links TRBV5-1 to TRBJ1-4; TRBD1 is a possible D gene (5 bases). V lost 0 bases and J 7 bases, leaving 10 bases between the germline ends. The germline gives CDR1 SGHRS, CDR2 YFSETQ. This CDR3 contains 14 residues.

As concerns this clone: The junction departs from germline at one end; a sequencing error may be responsible. The gene calls are TRBV7-2 and TRBJ1-3; weak D call: TRBD1 (6 bases). The CDR3 runs 12 residues. Germline CDR1 reads SGHTA; CDR2 reads FQGNSA. Here the CDR3 DNA reads TGTGCCAGCAGCTTAATGGGAGGGGGTCGCGGTTTT. Encoded protein: CASSLMGGGRGF.

The gene calls are TRBV7-2 and TRBJ2-7; 8 nucleotides agree with TRBD1. CDR3 size: 14 residues. The J segment lost 6 bases and the V segment lost 5 bases, leaving 9 bases of the junction unmatched. Germline-derived CDR1 and CDR2 are SGHTA and FQGNSA. In DNA form, the CDR3 reads TGTGCCAGCAGCGAGCAGGGGGCAGTAGGCGAGCAGTACTTC. Residues: CASSEQGAVGEQYF.

This chain connects TRBV4-1 to TRBJ2-1; maybe TRBD2 (5 bases). V was shortened by 0 bases and J by 8 bases, with 11 bases between the two germline ends. The CDR3 loop spans 14 amino acids. Germline values: CDR1 MGHRA, CDR2 YSYEKL. CDR3 coding DNA: TGCGCCAGCAGCCAAGAAACGTGGGAGTATGAGCAGTTCTTC. Its protein is CASSQETWEYEQFF.

As for this clone: The same CDR3 can be traced to other DNA sequences in this sample. This chain joins TRBV10-3 and TRBJ2-1; 13 bases align to TRBD2. CDR3 length equals 13 residues. V lost 6 bases and J lost 13; bases outside the gene matches: 6. Germline V lookup: CDR1 ENHRY, CDR2 SYGVKD. CDR3 region: CAISTSGRGEQFF. The CDR3, as DNA: TGTGCCATCAGCACTAGCGGGAGGGGCGAACAGTTCTTC.

V and J are TRBV15 and TRBJ2-1, with a weak D call TRBD2 (5 bases). CDR1 LNHNV and CDR2 YYDKDF come from the germline V gene (reference sequence). Trimming stripped 3 bases from V and 0 bases from J, with 15 bases between. CDR3 length: 17 amino acids. The CDR3 protein is CATSSYTLAPSYNEQFF. The DNA for the CDR3 is TGTGCCACCAGCAGTTATACTCTAGCCCCCTCCTACAATGAGCAGTTCTTC.

This clone was recorded once. The V call is TRBV25-1, the J call TRBJ1-2, with TRBD1 matching over 10 bases. With 8 bases clipped from V and 7 bases from J, the junction kept 4 bases outside the gene matches. The CDR3 loop spans 12 amino acids. Germline values: CDR1 MGHDK, CDR2 SYGVNS. The CDR3 nucleotides read TGTGCCAGCGGGACAGGGGCGGGTGGCTACACCTTC. Amino acids: CASGTGAGGYTF.

The CDR3 nucleotides read TGTGCCAGCAGTGAAGCGCTCACGGATAGCAATCAGCCCCAGCATTTT. As protein: CASSEALTDSNQPQHF. J is TRBJ1-5 and V is TRBV2; D gene unclear. In germline, CDR1 is SNHLY, CDR2 FYNNEI. The V end lost 0 bases, the J end lost 0 bases, and 9 bases lay between the germline ends. The CDR3 consists of 16 residues.

The chain joins TRBV29-1 to TRBJ2-7; D not resolved. The V end was cut by 0 bases, the J end by 3 bases, with 15 bases between. The CDR3 contains 15 residues. Germline V CDR1 and CDR2: SQVTM, ANQGSEA. The CDR3, as DNA: TGCAGCGTTGAAGATCAATCCAGTTACAACTACGAGCAGTACTTC. Protein: CSVEDQSSYNYEQYF.

The CDR3 protein is CASSQVKGLAGGETQYF. As DNA, the CDR3 is TGCGCCAGCAGCCAGGTCAAGGGATTAGCGGGAGGAGAGACCCAGTACTTC. The rearrangement links TRBV4-1 to TRBJ2-5; 10 bases are a match to TRBD2. Germline CDR1 and CDR2: MGHRA and YSYEKL. The CDR3 is made up of 17 amino acids. Germline trimming cut 3 bases from V and 4 bases from J; bases unmatched to any gene: 11.

This chain connects TRBV5-4 to TRBJ2-7; 8 bases fit TRBD1. Germline assignment: CDR1 SGHNT and CDR2 YYREEE (reference sequence). This CDR3 has 14 residues. V trimming: 2 bases; J trimming: 3 bases; junction bases outside the gene matches: 4. The CDR3 sequence is CASSFGQGDYEQYF. CDR3 DNA sequence: TGTGCCAGCAGCTTCGGACAGGGAGACTACGAGCAGTACTTC.

The V gene is TRBV5-6, the J gene TRBJ2-7, with a tentative D call TRBD1 (5 bases). This CDR3 is 11 amino acids long. Germline-derived CDR1 and CDR2 are SGHDT and YYEEEE. The V and J ends lost 4 bases and 5 bases respectively, with 7 bases between them. Here the CDR3 reads CASSTGHEQYF. Here the CDR3 DNA reads TGTGCCAGCAGCACAGGCCACGAGCAGTACTTC. Drawing the rest from reference TRBV5-6 and TRBJ2-7, the complete variable domain is DAGVTQSPTHLIKTRGQQVTLRCSPKSGHDTVSWYQQALGQGPQFIFQYYEEEERQRGNFPDRFSGHQFPNYSSELNVNALLLGDSALYLCASSTGHEQYFGPGTRLTVT.

The chain joins TRBV27 to TRBJ2-5; 7 positions match TRBD2. The J call may be mistaken, given a closer DNA end match to TRBJ2-7. The CDR3 loop spans 16 amino acids. Germline CDR1 and CDR2: MNHEY and SMNVEV (reference sequence). The CDR3 loop is CASSLSGEGSTYEQYF. The DNA of the CDR3 is TGTGCCAGCAGTTTATCGGGGGAGGGGTCAACCTACGAGCAGTACTTC.

The rearrangement joins TRBV6-6 to TRBJ1-2; possible D gene TRBD1, 6 bases. V was trimmed by 8 bases and J by 3 bases, leaving 13 bases between them. CDR3 length: 13 residues. Germline V gene lookup returns CDR1 MNHNY and CDR2 SVGAGI (reference sequence). DNA for the CDR3: TGTGCCAGCGGAGGATCAGGGGACTATGGCTACACCTTC. Translating it yields CASGGSGDYGYTF.

The gene calls are TRBV2 and TRBJ2-3; D unresolved. The germline V gene has CDR1 SNHLY and CDR2 FYNNEI. This CDR3 has 11 residues. V was clipped by 7 bases and J by 2 bases, with 4 bases between them. CDR3 region: CASKYTDTQYF. The CDR3 region has the DNA TGTGCCAGCAAATACACAGATACGCAGTATTTT.

This clone was detected only once. The rearrangement links TRBV11-2 to TRBJ2-3, with D uncertain. Trimming removed 4 bases from V and 0 bases from J, with 17 bases in between. Germline CDR1 is SGHAT and CDR2 is FQNNGV. CDR3 length equals 17 residues. CDR3 in DNA: TGTGCCAGCAGCTCGCCCCCTAGGCCAGTTAGCACAGATACGCAGTATTTT. It yields the protein CASSSPPRPVSTDTQYF.